One sample yielded the 16 T cell receptor beta chains listed below, sequenced in a study of cytomegalovirus exposure and HLA in healthy donors. Both 60 Vbeta primers and 13 Jbeta primers went into the PCR. Assay used: immunoSEQ multiplex PCR; TCRdb lists only in-frame clones, some missing. The sample has 150,000 or so clones, roughly 80% seen once. The specimen was PBMCs. These receptors originate from a female donor in good health and CMV-seronegative.

This chain links TRBV5-1 with TRBJ2-5, with D maybe TRBD1 (5 bases). Germline CDR1 is SGHRS and CDR2 is YFSETQ. This CDR3 region has 15 residues. V was shortened by 0 bases and J by 2 bases, with 11 bases between the two germline ends. The chain's CDR3 is CASSLDSTGQETQYF. CDR3 DNA: TGCGCCAGCAGCTTGGATTCCACAGGTCAAGAGACCCAGTACTTC.

This clone was found once. The chain couples TRBV6-1 to TRBJ1-1; no firm D call. Germline-derived CDR1 and CDR2 are MNHNS and SASEGT. Deletions cut 4 bases from V and 0 bases from J, with 9 bases between. This CDR3 spans 14 amino acids. In DNA, the CDR3 is TGTGCCAGCAGTGGAACAAGATTGAACACTGAAGCTTTCTTT. Translating gives CASSGTRLNTEAFF.

The chain employs TRBV18 and TRBJ1-2; 12 nucleotides line up with TRBD1. The CDR3 contains 17 residues. V lost 0 bases, J lost 3 bases, and 5 bases stayed unmatched. CDR1 and CDR2 (germline): KGHSH, LQKENI. The CDR3 region has the DNA TGTGCCAGCTCACCACCGGGGACAGGGGGCGCCCACTATGGCTACACCTTC. This sequence encodes CASSPPGTGGAHYGYTF.

V usage is TRBV6-1 and J usage is TRBJ2-7; TRBD2 matches 12 bases. Per germline, CDR1 MNHNS and CDR2 SASEGT. V gave up 4 bases and J gave up 1 base; unmatched junction bases: 2. The CDR3 spans 15 residues. CDR3 amino acids: CASSVLAGGSYEQYF. The CDR3, as DNA: TGTGCCAGCAGTGTACTAGCGGGAGGATCCTACGAGCAGTACTTC.

The chain has TRBV5-4 and TRBJ2-2; 14 positions agree with TRBD2. Germline V gene lookup returns CDR1 SGHNT and CDR2 YYREEE (reference sequence). The CDR3 sequence is 17 residues long. After removal of 3 bases from V and 4 bases from J, the junction contained 5 bases not matched to a gene. The CDR3: CASSSPTSGRATGELFF. In DNA form, the CDR3 reads TGTGCCAGCAGCTCCCCGACTAGCGGGAGGGCCACCGGGGAGCTGTTTTTT.

This clone occurred a few times. CDR3 loop: CASSAGLGGNTIYF. Written as DNA, the CDR3 is TGCGCCAGCAGTGCCGGACTGGGAGGAAACACCATATATTTT. V and J are TRBV10-1 and TRBJ1-3; D gene ambiguous. Between the trimmed V and J ends, which lost 4 bases and 4 bases, there was a span of 11 bases. CDR1 is WNHNN and CDR2 is SYGVQD in the germline V gene (reference sequence). The CDR3 is 14 residues long.

The V and J genes are TRBV10-2 and TRBJ2-1; TRBD2 agrees at 13 bases. There are 19 residues in the CDR3. Germline V gives CDR1 WSHSY, CDR2 SAAADI. With V trimmed by 7 bases and J by 0 bases, 12 bases remained unmatched. The CDR3 region is CASNTALGLAGSSYNEQFF. DNA for the CDR3: TGCGCCAGCAATACTGCCCTGGGACTAGCGGGATCCTCCTACAATGAGCAGTTCTTC.

This clone was observed a few times. The same CDR3 can be traced to other DNA sequences in this sample. The chain recombines TRBV2 with TRBJ1-5; 7 bases map to TRBD1. Germline CDR1 SNHLY, CDR2 FYNNEI. CDR3 length: 13 amino acids. The J segment lost 5 bases and the V segment lost 4 bases, leaving 2 bases of the junction unmatched. The CDR3 region has the DNA TGTGCCAGCAGTGGGACAGGCGATCAGCCCCAGCATTTT. It encodes CASSGTGDQPQHF.

The chain links TRBV5-1 to TRBJ2-5; possible D gene TRBD2, 5 bases. Deletions cut 2 bases from V and 11 bases from J, with 13 bases between. The CDR3 is made up of 12 amino acids. Per the germline V gene, CDR1 is SGHRS and CDR2 is YFSETQ. CDR3 nucleotide sequence: TGCGCCAGCAGCTTCAGTGGTTCGGGGCAGTACTTC. This sequence encodes CASSFSGSGQYF.

The rearrangement uses TRBV9 and TRBJ2-2; 7 nucleotides match TRBD2. The CDR3 runs 16 residues. V lost 0 bases, J lost 3 bases, and 5 bases stayed unmatched. Per germline, CDR1 SGDLS and CDR2 YYNGEE. CDR3 in DNA: TGTGCCAGCAGCGTAGGCGGGAGCACGCACACCGGGGAGCTGTTTTTT. Its translation is CASSVGGSTHTGELFF.

This sequence joins TRBV6-6 and TRBJ2-7; 8 bases fit TRBD1. The V gene end was trimmed by 10 bases and the J gene end by 3 bases; junction bases not matched to a gene: 17. This CDR3 spans 16 amino acids. The germline gives CDR1 MNHNY, CDR2 SVGAGI (reference sequence). CDR3 loop: CATSAGRDRSIYEQYF. Written as DNA, the CDR3 is TGTGCCACCTCGGCGGGGCGGGACAGGTCGATCTACGAGCAGTACTTC.

V usage is TRBV9 and J usage is TRBJ2-2, with 12 nucleotides matching TRBD2. V lost 3 bases, J lost 6 bases, and 3 bases stayed unmatched. This CDR3 spans 15 amino acids. The germline V gene encodes CDR1 SGDLS and CDR2 YYNGEE. CDR3 bases: TGTGCCAGCAGCGGACTAGCGGGAGTGGCCGGGGAGCTGTTTTTT. This codes for CASSGLAGVAGELFF.

This sequence joins TRBV30 and TRBJ2-2; D gene uncertain. This CDR3 contains 12 residues. V lost 4 bases, J lost 2 bases, and 5 bases lay in between. In germline, CDR1 is GTSNPN, CDR2 SVGIG (reference sequence). The CDR3 is CAWNFNTGELFF. Written as DNA, the CDR3 is TGTGCCTGGAACTTTAACACCGGGGAGCTGTTTTTT.

The chain employs TRBV5-1 and TRBJ2-3; 9 bases map to TRBD2. The CDR3 covers 19 residues. Germline V gene data show CDR1 as SGHRS and CDR2 as YFSETQ. Losses at the gene ends were 1 base for V and 4 bases for J; bases not matched to a gene: 16. The CDR3 loop reads CASSLPIAVLAGRPDTQYF. CDR3 nucleotides: TGCGCCAGCAGCTTGCCTATAGCCGTCCTAGCGGGGAGGCCAGATACGCAGTATTTT.

This clone was seen more than once but under ten times. The chain couples TRBV23-1 to TRBJ1-5; 7 bases are a match to TRBD1. TRBV23-1 is known as an ORF, though its function is uncertain. V lost 0 bases, J lost 4 bases, and 6 bases stayed unmatched. This CDR3 is built from 16 residues. CDR3 sequence: CASSQSRWDSNQPQHF. For the CDR3, the DNA is TGCGCCAGCAGTCAATCGAGATGGGACAGTAATCAGCCCCAGCATTTT.

For the CDR3, the DNA is TGCAGCGGAGGCGGCAGGGCCTTTTCCTACGAGCAGTACTTC. This gives the protein CSGGGRAFSYEQYF. This rearrangement joins TRBV29-1 to TRBJ2-7, with D tentatively TRBD1 (5 bases). CDR3 size: 14 residues. Germline V gene lookup returns CDR1 SQVTM and CDR2 ANQGSEA. The germline V and J ends were trimmed by 7 bases and 1 base, with 17 bases remaining between them.